These T cell receptor beta chains were read from a single sample in a study of shared clonotypes between healthy human individuals. Produced via immunoSEQ multiplex PCR; TCRdb's table is partial and in-frame only. The repertoire holds over a million clones, with 97% to 99% as singletons. Material: naive CD4+ T cells sorted from blood. Receptors originate from a man aged 25 to 45 in good health. Each CDR3 is given with its conserved first and last residue. D genes are given only for firm matches. Size values are once, few and many counts, or a class for expanded clones, and some rows have none.

TRBV27	TRBJ2-3	.	.	TGTGCCAGCAGTTTGGGTCAGGATTATGCAGATACGCAGTATTTT	CASSLGQDYADTQYF
TRBV19	TRBJ1-5	.	.	TGTGCCAGTAGAACCGTTGGGGCAAATCAGCCCCAGCATTTT	CASRTVGANQPQHF
TRBV19	TRBJ2-7	.	once	TGTGCCAGTAGTATTACAGGGACTACCTACGAGCAGTACTTC	CASSITGTTYEQYF
TRBV7-9	TRBJ2-2	TRBD1	.	TGTGCCAGCAGCTTCGTTACAGGGGGGACCGGGGAGCTGTTTTTT	CASSFVTGGTGELFF
TRBV29-1	TRBJ1-1	.	.	TGCAGCGTTGAATACCTACAGGGTCTGGGAGCTTTCTTT	CSVEYLQGLGAFF
TRBV15	TRBJ1-1	.	.	TGTGCCACCAGCAGAGGTGCTGCAGGGGACACTGAAGCTTTCTTT	CATSRGAAGDTEAFF
TRBV27	TRBJ2-7	.	.	TGTGCCAGCAGTTTAAGGGGGGACTCCTACGAGCAGTACTTC	CASSLRGDSYEQYF
TRBV6-6	TRBJ1-1	.	.	TGTGCCAGCAGTGGCCAGCTGAACACTGAAGCTTTCTTT	CASSGQLNTEAFF
TRBV5-1	TRBJ2-1	.	.	TGCGCCAGCAGCACGCTAGGAATGGGTAACAATGAGCAGTTCTTC	CASSTLGMGNNEQFF
TRBV18	TRBJ2-5	.	once	TGTGCCAGCTCACCACCGACAGTGGGAAAAGAGACCCAGTACTTC	CASSPPTVGKETQYF
TRBV6-1	TRBJ1-2	.	.	TGTGCCAGCAGTGAATCGGGGGGCTATGGCTACACCTTC	CASSESGGYGYTF
TRBV7-2	TRBJ2-3	.	.	TGTGCCAGCAGCTTAATTTCGACCAGGCGGCTAGCTGATACGCAGTATTTT	CASSLISTRRLADTQYF
TRBV29-1	TRBJ2-2	.	.	TGCAGCGTTGGCAGCGTTAACACCGGGGAGCTGTTTTTT	CSVGSVNTGELFF
TRBV18	TRBJ2-3	.	.	TGTGCCAGCTCACTAGTAGATACGCAGTATTTT	CASSLVDTQYF
TRBV27	TRBJ1-1	TRBD1	.	TGTGCCAGCAGTTTGGACAGGGGGTACACTGAAGCTTTCTTT	CASSLDRGYTEAFF
TRBV9	TRBJ2-2	TRBD2	.	TGTGCCAGCCAGCGGGACGGGCGTTTGGGGAGGACCGGGGAGCTGTTTTTT	CASQRDGRLGRTGELFF
TRBV28	TRBJ1-1	TRBD1	.	TGTGCCAGTCGGGACAGGAAGAACACTGAAGCTTTCTTT	CASRDRKNTEAFF
TRBV27	TRBJ1-3	.	.	TGTGCCAGCAGTTCTCCTGGACGGGGAAACACCATATATTTT	CASSSPGRGNTIYF
TRBV5-1	TRBJ2-7	.	.	TGCGCCAGCAGCTTCAGGCAGCCGAAGAGCTCCTACGAGCAGTACTTC	CASSFRQPKSSYEQYF
TRBV6-6	TRBJ1-2	TRBD1	once	TGTGCCAGCAGCCGGACAGGGAACTATGGCTACACCTTC	CASSRTGNYGYTF
TRBV9	TRBJ2-2	TRBD2	.	TGTGCCAGCAGCGGGGGACTAGCGGGAGCCGGGGAGCTGTTTTTT	CASSGGLAGAGELFF
TRBV4-1	TRBJ2-2	TRBD2	.	TGCGCCAGCAGCCCGGGACTAGCGGGAACTGGGGAGCTGTTTTTT	CASSPGLAGTGELFF
TRBV27	TRBJ2-7	.	once	TGTGCCAGCAGTCCCCCGGGCGCAGGCTACGAGCAGTACTTC	CASSPPGAGYEQYF
TRBV4-2	TRBJ1-1	.	.	TGTGCCAGCAGCCAAGGCGTACTGGGAGTTACTGAAGCTTTCTTT	CASSQGVLGVTEAFF
TRBV5-4	TRBJ1-2	.	.	TGTGCCAGCAGCTTGGTAGGAGGGTTCGACTATGGCTACACCTTC	CASSLVGGFDYGYTF
TRBV2	TRBJ1-5	.	once	TGTGCCAGCAGGTTGGATAGCAATCAGCCCCAGCATTTT	CASRLDSNQPQHF
TRBV28	TRBJ1-5	.	.	TGTGCCAGCAGTTTCGGGTCAGGGAATCAGCCCCAGCATTTT	CASSFGSGNQPQHF
TRBV7-2	TRBJ2-3	.	.	TGTGCCAGCAGCTTAAACCCCACAGATACGCAGTATTTT	CASSLNPTDTQYF
TRBV5-1	TRBJ2-5	TRBD2	.	TGCGCCAGCAGCTTGTTATCCGGGGGGCAAGAGACCCAGTACTTC	CASSLLSGGQETQYF
TRBV18	TRBJ2-7	.	.	TGTGCCAGCTCACCACCGGCGGATACCTACGAGCAGTACTTC	CASSPPADTYEQYF
TRBV28	TRBJ1-1	.	.	TGTGCCAGCAGTTTAACCCGGAACACTGAAGCTTTCTTT	CASSLTRNTEAFF
TRBV30	TRBJ2-2	.	.	TGTGCCTGGAGTCTCACCGGGGAGCTGTTTTTT	CAWSLTGELFF
TRBV28	TRBJ1-4	.	.	TGTGCCAGCAGTTCCTGGCCAACTAATGAAAAACTGTTTTTT	CASSSWPTNEKLFF
TRBV5-4	TRBJ2-7	TRBD2	.	TGTGCCAGCAGCTCCCCGGGGTCGGGACTAGCGTCTTACGAGCAGTACTTC	CASSSPGSGLASYEQYF
TRBV29-1	TRBJ2-7	.	.	TGCAGCGTGAATGGGGGTGGCTACGAGCAGTACTTC	CSVNGGGYEQYF
TRBV28	TRBJ2-1	.	once	TGTGCCAGCAGTTTTCGGGTGAGGGGGGGAAGGCACAATGAGCAGTTCTTC	CASSFRVRGGRHNEQFF
TRBV5-4	TRBJ2-1	TRBD2	.	TGTGCCAGCAGCGGAACGAGGACTAGCGGGAACAATGAGCAGTTCTTC	CASSGTRTSGNNEQFF
TRBV5-8	TRBJ1-5	.	.	TGTGCCAGCAGCTTGGGGACCCTCGGAGGGAATCAGCCCCAGCATTTT	CASSLGTLGGNQPQHF
TRBV5-6	TRBJ1-3	TRBD1	.	TGTGCCAGCAGCTTGAGGGGGCCCTCTGGAAACACCATATATTTT	CASSLRGPSGNTIYF
TRBV30	TRBJ1-5	.	.	TGTGCCTGGAGTGCGGGGGGCGGCAATCAGCCCCAGCATTTT	CAWSAGGGNQPQHF
TRBV5-1	TRBJ1-2	.	once	TGCGCCAGCGAAGTAAGGGACCCCTATGGCTACACCTTC	CASEVRDPYGYTF
TRBV4-1	TRBJ2-3	.	.	TGCGCCAGCGCGGCAGGGAGCACAGATACGCAGTATTTT	CASAAGSTDTQYF
TRBV29-1	TRBJ1-1	TRBD1	.	TGCAGCACGGGACAGGGGGTTGAAACTGAAGCTTTCTTT	CSTGQGVETEAFF
TRBV30	TRBJ2-7	.	.	TGTGCCTGGAGCCCGGGAACCTACGAGCAGTACTTC	CAWSPGTYEQYF
TRBV6-6	TRBJ2-7	TRBD1	.	TGTGCCAAACGGGGGACAGGGGCGATCTACGAGCAGTACTTC	CAKRGTGAIYEQYF
TRBV4-3	TRBJ2-1	.	.	TGCGCCAGCAGCCAAGAGAGCGGTCGGGCCGTCTCCTACAATGAGCAGTTCTTC	CASSQESGRAVSYNEQFF